The rows below give T cell receptor beta chains drawn from one sample of a study of cytomegalovirus exposure and HLA in healthy donors. Repertoires were generated with immunoSEQ multiplex PCR, while TCRdb's copy carries only in-frame clones and drops some. Its table lists around 52,000 clones. The sequenced sample was PBMCs. The receptor set was obtained from a man in his forties in good health and CMV-seropositive. Both conserved end residues are part of each CDR3. Fields, in order: V gene, J gene, D gene, CDR3 protein, CDR3 DNA. A D gene is named only where the DNA matches it firmly.

>TRBV6-1|TRBJ2-3|-
CASSPGLYTDTQYF
TGTGCCAGCAGCCCGGGACTTTACACAGATACGCAGTATTTT
>TRBV29-1|TRBJ2-7|TRBD1
CSALQGSSYEQYF
TGCAGCGCTTTACAGGGGAGCTCCTACGAGCAGTACTTC
>TRBV6-4|TRBJ2-1|TRBD2
CASSDGTNNEQFF
TGTGCCAGCAGTGACGGGACTAACAATGAGCAGTTCTTC
>TRBV5-1|TRBJ2-7|TRBD2
CASSLVAGAGYEQYF
TGCGCCAGCAGCTTGGTAGCGGGGGCCGGCTACGAGCAGTACTTC
>TRBV7-6|TRBJ2-7|TRBD1
CASSSLGQGNYEQYF
TGTGCCAGCAGCTCTTTGGGACAGGGAAATTACGAGCAGTACTTC
>TRBV5-1|TRBJ2-5|TRBD2
CASSLRGAGGQGETQYF
TGCGCCAGCAGCTTGCGGGGAGCGGGGGGGCAAGGAGAGACCCAGTACTTC
>TRBV27|TRBJ2-7|TRBD1
CASSLLGQGVSYEQYF
TGTGCCAGCAGTTTACTCGGACAGGGAGTTTCCTACGAGCAGTACTTC
>TRBV27|TRBJ1-5|-
CASSSGPSSNQPQHF
TGTGCCAGCAGTTCCGGTCCGAGTAGCAATCAGCCCCAGCATTTT
>TRBV7-6|TRBJ2-5|-
CASSLGPGQQETQYF
TGTGCCAGCAGCTTAGGCCCGGGACAACAAGAGACCCAGTACTTC
>TRBV28|TRBJ1-4|TRBD1
CASSSIGQGLGATNEKLFF
TGTGCCAGCAGTTCCATAGGACAGGGTTTGGGTGCAACTAATGAAAAACTGTTTTTT
>TRBV27|TRBJ1-2|TRBD1
CASSLSWTGGSYGYTF
TGTGCCAGCAGTTTATCCTGGACAGGGGGTAGCTATGGCTACACCTTC
>TRBV16|TRBJ2-7|TRBD1
CASSQKGAFYEQYF
TGTGCCAGCAGCCAGAAGGGGGCATTCTACGAGCAGTACTTC
>TRBV29-1|TRBJ1-4|TRBD1
CSVAGQGSEKLFF
TGCAGCGTTGCGGGACAGGGTTCCGAAAAACTGTTTTTT
>TRBV28|TRBJ1-1|-
CASSPGTNKLEAFF
TGTGCCAGCAGCCCCGGGACAAACAAGCTTGAAGCTTTCTTT
>TRBV11-2|TRBJ1-2|TRBD1
CASSLDSGGSGYGYTF
TGTGCCAGCAGCTTAGATTCAGGGGGCTCGGGCTATGGCTACACCTTC
>TRBV7-8|TRBJ2-4|TRBD2
CASSFSGRGIQYF
TGTGCCAGCAGCTTTAGCGGGAGAGGTATTCAGTACTTC
>TRBV28|TRBJ2-3|-
CASSLGQGGPDTQYF
TGTGCCAGCAGTTTAGGTCAGGGTGGGCCAGATACGCAGTATTTT
>TRBV7-8|TRBJ1-5|-
CASSLAPGGNQPQHF
TGTGCCAGCAGCTTAGCCCCAGGGGGCAATCAGCCCCAGCATTTT
>TRBV18|TRBJ2-7|TRBD2
CASSPQGLAGAYEQYF
TGTGCCAGCTCACCACAGGGACTAGCGGGAGCCTACGAGCAGTACTTC
>TRBV7-2|TRBJ1-1|TRBD1
CASSNTRGGVAFF
TGTGCCAGCAGCAATACTAGAGGGGGCGTTGCTTTCTTT
>TRBV4-2|TRBJ2-5|TRBD2
CASSRGLAGGYQETQYF
TGTGCCAGCAGCCGGGGACTAGCGGGGGGGTACCAAGAGACCCAGTACTTC
>TRBV15|TRBJ2-2|TRBD2
CATSRDFGAGGVTGELFF
TGTGCCACCAGCAGAGATTTCGGAGCGGGGGGGGTCACCGGGGAGCTGTTTTTT
>TRBV2|TRBJ2-2|TRBD2
CASSPSGGAFGELFF
TGTGCCAGCAGCCCAAGCGGGGGGGCATTCGGGGAGCTGTTTTTT
>TRBV7-9|TRBJ2-2|TRBD2
CASSFLAVNTGELFF
TGTGCCAGCAGCTTTCTAGCGGTGAACACCGGGGAGCTGTTTTTT
>TRBV5-1|TRBJ1-1|TRBD1
CASSSQGAVGNTEAFF
TGCGCCAGCAGCTCACAGGGGGCGGTAGGGAACACTGAAGCTTTCTTT
>TRBV7-6|TRBJ1-4|-
CASSTRTGTLFF
TGTGCCAGCAGTACCCGGACGGGGACTCTGTTTTTT
>TRBV18|TRBJ1-2|TRBD1
CASSQPGDRNYGYTF
TGCGCCAGCTCACAGCCCGGGGACAGAAACTATGGCTACACCTTC
>TRBV28|TRBJ2-7|TRBD2
CASSVIAGGGAHEQYF
TGTGCCAGCAGTGTAATAGCGGGAGGAGGTGCCCACGAGCAGTACTTC
>TRBV28|TRBJ1-2|-
CASSSSRGGSGYTF
TGTGCCAGCAGTTCCTCAAGGGGGGGTTCTGGCTACACCTTC
>TRBV6-6|TRBJ1-1|TRBD1
CASREAQGAMNTEAFF
TGTGCCAGCAGGGAGGCACAGGGGGCTATGAACACTGAAGCTTTCTTT
>TRBV19|TRBJ1-1|-
CASSGAWQGIDAFF
TGTGCCAGTAGTGGCGCTTGGCAGGGTATTGATGCTTTCTTT
>TRBV18|TRBJ2-5|TRBD1
CASSPPGQGGQETQYF
TGTGCCAGCTCACCACCAGGACAGGGGGGCCAAGAGACCCAGTACTTC
>TRBV6-5|TRBJ1-2|TRBD1
CASSRQTGKGGYTF
TGTGCCAGCAGCCGCCAGACAGGGAAAGGGGGCTACACCTTC
>TRBV7-2|TRBJ1-5|-
CASSLTGGFGNQPQHF
TGTGCCAGCAGCTTGACGGGGGGATTCGGCAATCAGCCCCAGCATTTT
>TRBV10-3|TRBJ2-2|TRBD1
CAISESGTANTGELFF
TGTGCCATCAGTGAATCCGGGACAGCGAACACCGGGGAGCTGTTTTTT
>TRBV5-6|TRBJ1-2|TRBD1
CASSVGDRGGYTF
TGTGCCAGCAGCGTAGGGGACAGAGGTGGCTACACCTTC
>TRBV6-1|TRBJ2-7|TRBD1
CASSGQGPLYEQYF
TGTGCCAGCAGCGGACAGGGGCCCCTCTACGAGCAGTACTTC
>TRBV19|TRBJ2-5|TRBD2
CASSITSGAKETQYF
TGTGCCAGTAGTATTACTAGCGGGGCGAAAGAGACCCAGTACTTC
>TRBV7-6|TRBJ1-1|-
CASSTTGSEAFF
TGTGCCAGCAGCACAACAGGGTCCGAAGCTTTCTTT
>TRBV6-6|TRBJ1-5|TRBD1
CASSSGTGESNQPQHF
TGTGCCAGCAGTTCCGGGACAGGGGAAAGTAATCAGCCCCAGCATTTT
>TRBV28|TRBJ1-1|-
CASSFEGRNTEAFF
TGTGCCAGCAGTTTCGAGGGCCGGAACACTGAAGCTTTCTTT
>TRBV5-8|TRBJ2-5|TRBD2
CASRLGLAGGLETQYF
TGTGCCAGCAGATTGGGACTAGCGGGAGGGCTAGAGACCCAGTACTTC
>TRBV7-9|TRBJ1-1|-
CASSLQVLNTEAFF
TGTGCCAGCAGCTTACAGGTCCTGAACACTGAAGCTTTCTTT
>TRBV29-1|TRBJ2-7|-
CSAVGGPAKAYEQYF
TGCAGCGCCGTCGGGGGGCCCGCCAAGGCCTACGAGCAGTACTTC
>TRBV6-1|TRBJ2-7|TRBD2
CASTRGDQSYEQYF
TGTGCCAGCACCCGGGGGGATCAATCCTACGAGCAGTACTTC
>TRBV5-1|TRBJ2-3|-
CASIQGFGTDTQYF
TGCGCCAGCATCCAGGGCTTTGGGACAGATACGCAGTATTTT
>TRBV19|TRBJ1-1|-
CASSISRDTEAFF
TGTGCCAGTAGTATCAGTCGGGACACTGAAGCTTTCTTT
>TRBV2|TRBJ2-7|TRBD2
CASSEMAGGYEQYF
TGTGCCAGCAGTGAGATGGCGGGAGGCTACGAGCAGTACTTC
>TRBV7-9|TRBJ1-2|TRBD1
CASSFTGTGNGYTF
TGTGCCAGCAGCTTCACCGGGACAGGGAACGGCTACACCTTC
>TRBV7-2|TRBJ2-1|TRBD2
CASSFSSGGYNEQFF
TGTGCCAGCAGCTTTTCTAGCGGAGGGTACAATGAGCAGTTCTTC